What follows are 32 T cell receptor beta chains derived from one specimen sequenced in a study of blood T cell repertoires in COVID-19 (dated by TCRdb to 2020 to 2022). Library preparation employed the immunoSEQ multiplex PCR assay. Held by TCRdb, this immuneACCESS table contains in-frame sequences only and omits some clones. Under half of the omission traces to an unresolved V gene where checked; the cause of the rest is unknown. The sample profile shows 250,000 to 300,000 clones; around 90% of them were found once. The ten most abundant clones make up roughly 10% of the sample. The sequenced material came from peripheral blood. These receptors originate from a woman aged 70-85 years with COVID-19, enrolled during active disease.

This chain connects TRBV15 to TRBJ2-7, with D possibly matching TRBD2 (6 bases). Germline lookup yields CDR1 LNHNV and CDR2 YYDKDF (reference sequence). The CDR3 covers 13 residues. The V end was cut by 7 bases, the J end by 6 bases, with 16 bases between. The CDR3 DNA is TGTGCCACCACCCCCCGGGACTTTGGCGAGCAGTACTTC. Amino acid sequence: CATTPRDFGEQYF. The full variable domain, in which reference TRBV15 and TRBJ2-7 provide the parts outside the CDR3, is DAMVIQNPRYQVTQFGKPVTLSCSQTLNHNVMYWYQQKSSQAPKLLFHYYDKDFNNEADTPDNFQSRRPNTSFCFLDIRSPGLGDTAMYLCATTPRDFGEQYFGPGTRLTVT.

The CDR3 nucleotides read TGTGCCAGCAGCCCTCTGGGACAGGATAATGAAAAACTGTTTTTT. Amino acids: CASSPLGQDNEKLFF. This chain uses TRBV4-2 with TRBJ1-4; 8 positions match TRBD1. This CDR3 is 15 amino acids long. Germline trimming cut 4 bases from V and 4 bases from J; bases unmatched to any gene: 5. Per germline, CDR1 LGHNA and CDR2 YNFKEQ.

The CDR3 protein is CASSLPDRVEANTGELFF. Here the CDR3 DNA reads TGTGCCAGCAGTTTACCGGACAGGGTTGAAGCGAACACCGGGGAGCTGTTTTTT. This chain links TRBV27 with TRBJ2-2, with 8 positions matching TRBD1. This CDR3 has 18 amino acids. From germline, CDR1 is MNHEY and CDR2 SMNVEV (reference sequence). With V trimmed by 2 bases and J by 0 bases, 8 bases remained unmatched.

The V call is TRBV19, the J call TRBJ2-7, with 7 bases aligning to TRBD2. V dropped 8 bases and J dropped 0; count of bases not matched to a gene: 7. The CDR3 extends over 14 amino acids. CDR1 and CDR2 (germline): LNHDA, SQIVND (reference sequence). CDR3 protein: CASASGASSYEQYF. In DNA form, the CDR3 reads TGTGCCAGTGCGAGCGGGGCAAGCTCCTACGAGCAGTACTTC. Full variable domain (rest looked up from reference TRBV19 and TRBJ2-7): DGGITQSPKYLFRKEGQNVTLSCEQNLNHDAMYWYRQDPGQGLRLIYYSQIVNDFQKGDIAEGYSVSREKKESFPLTVTSAQKNPTAFYLCASASGASSYEQYFGPGTRLTVT.

This sequence joins TRBV5-4 and TRBJ2-7, with TRBD1 identical over 7 bases. The germline CDR1 and CDR2 sequences are SGHNT and YYREEE (reference sequence). The CDR3 runs 14 residues. With 4 bases clipped from V and 1 base from J, the junction kept 5 bases outside the gene matches. The CDR3 DNA sequence: TGTGCCAGCAGCATGGGACAGAGATCCTACGAGCAGTACTTC. Its protein is CASSMGQRSYEQYF.

V usage is TRBV6-2 or TRBV6-3 and J usage is TRBJ1-2; D may be TRBD1 (5 bases). This CDR3 is 13 amino acids long. Trimming removed 4 bases at V and 12 bases at J, with 18 bases between. CDR1 is MNHEY, CDR2 SVGEGT, per germline. The CDR3 is CASSSRQPLHNTF. CDR3 bases: TGTGCCAGCAGTTCACGACAGCCTCTTCACAACACCTTC.

In its sample, this clone was seen a few times. The chain has TRBV6-5 and TRBJ2-5; the D gene is possibly TRBD1 (5 bases). The germline V and J ends were trimmed by 4 bases and 5 bases, with 11 bases remaining between them. The length of the CDR3 is 13 residues. Germline-derived CDR1 and CDR2 are MNHEY and SVGAGI. The CDR3 reads CASSSRVPETQYF. The CDR3 DNA sequence: TGTGCCAGCAGTTCCAGGGTACCGGAGACCCAGTACTTC.

The chain links TRBV11-3 to TRBJ1-5, with D hard to call. This CDR3 is built from 12 residues. V gave up 1 base and J gave up 7 bases, with 5 bases separating them. CDR1 is SGHNT and CDR2 is YENEEA in the germline V gene. CDR3 DNA: TGTGCCAGCAGCTTAGGGAGGCAGCCCCAGCATTTT. Translation gives CASSLGRQPQHF.

The chain links TRBV6-5 to TRBJ2-1, with 10 bases identical to TRBD2. Trimming at V came to 6 bases and at J to 8 bases, leaving 7 bases not matched to a gene. Germline CDR1 MNHEY, CDR2 SVGAGI. CDR3 length: 14 amino acids. The CDR3 loop is CASRASGSTYEQFF. The CDR3 DNA is TGTGCCAGCAGAGCTAGCGGGAGTACGTATGAGCAGTTCTTC.

The chain combines TRBV27 with TRBJ1-4; D may be TRBD1 (5 bases). The CDR3 spans 15 residues. V dropped 0 bases and J dropped 7 bases, with 12 bases sitting between them. Germline loops: CDR1 MNHEY, CDR2 SMNVEV (reference sequence). For the CDR3, the DNA is TGTGCCAGCAGTTTATCTGGAGGGGATTTTGAAAAACTGTTTTTT. Protein sequence: CASSLSGGDFEKLFF.

V is TRBV7-6 and J is TRBJ1-2, with D perhaps TRBD1 (6 bases). CDR1 is SGHVS, CDR2 FNYEAQ, per germline. The CDR3 totals 13 residues. V was trimmed by 3 bases and J by 6 bases, leaving 11 bases between them. CDR3 sequence (DNA): TGTGCCAGCAGCTTGGGACAAAATGATGGCTACACCTTC. Encoded protein: CASSLGQNDGYTF.

The V gene is TRBV5-1, the J gene TRBJ1-4; 10 nucleotides agree with TRBD1. Trimming removed 3 bases from V and 6 bases from J; junction bases left unmatched: 2. The germline CDR1 and CDR2 sequences are SGHRS and YFSETQ. This CDR3 is 14 amino acids long. The CDR3, as DNA: TGCGCCAGCAGCTCCGGGACAGGGGATGAAAAACTGTTTTTT. Encoded protein: CASSSGTGDEKLFF.

The chain combines TRBV7-3 with TRBJ1-2; tentative D call: TRBD1 (5 bases). CDR1 is SGHTA and CDR2 is FQGTGA in the germline V gene. V dropped 2 bases and J dropped 8 bases, with 12 bases sitting between them. This CDR3 has 13 amino acids. This CDR3 is CASSLLQGGGYTF. In nucleotides, the CDR3 is TGTGCCAGCAGCTTATTGCAGGGAGGCGGCTACACCTTC. Together with reference TRBV7-3 and TRBJ1-2, the CDR3 gives the full variable domain: GAGVSQTPSNKVTEKGKYVELRCDPISGHTALYWYRQSLGQGPEFLIYFQGTGAADDSGLPNDRFFAVRPEGSVSTLKIQRTERGDSAVYLCASSLLQGGGYTFGSGTRLTVV.

Concerning this clone itself: The sample carries other DNA sequences with the same CDR3. The chain joins TRBV28 to TRBJ1-4, with 7 bases lining up with TRBD1. CDR1 MDHEN and CDR2 SYDVKM come from the germline V gene. This CDR3 has 15 amino acids. V shed 2 bases, J shed 4 bases, and the junction held 4 bases outside the gene matches. CDR3 in amino acids: CASSLPGQSNEKLFF. The CDR3 DNA follows: TGTGCCAGCAGTTTACCGGGACAGAGTAATGAAAAACTGTTTTTT.

The genes are TRBV6-6 and TRBJ2-2, with 7 bases identical to TRBD2. This CDR3 is 13 amino acids long. V shed 2 bases, J shed 6 bases, and the junction held 0 bases outside the gene matches. Germline lookup yields CDR1 MNHNY and CDR2 SVGAGI (reference sequence). The CDR3 protein is CASSYRGAGELFF. In DNA, the CDR3 is TGTGCCAGCAGTTACCGGGGGGCCGGGGAGCTGTTTTTT.

This chain links TRBV15 with TRBJ2-2, with TRBD2 as a possible D gene (5 bases). Trimming stripped 6 bases from V and 4 bases from J, with 15 bases between. The length of the CDR3 is 15 residues. Germline-derived CDR1 and CDR2 are LNHNV and YYDKDF (reference sequence). The CDR3 region has the DNA TGTGCCACCAGTCCCATTGGAAGCGGCACCGGGGAGCTGTTTTTT. Residues: CATSPIGSGTGELFF.

The V and J genes are TRBV12-3 or TRBV12-4 and TRBJ1-1; D is unresolved. This CDR3 has 9 amino acids. Trimming left V 5 bases short and J 12 bases short, with 7 bases between. The CDR3 coding sequence is TGTGCCAGCAGTCCCCAGTCTTTCTTT. As protein: CASSPQSFF.

This chain uses TRBV19 with TRBJ1-2; D possibly corresponds to TRBD1 (5 bases). The ends were cut back, 0 bases at V and 2 bases at J, with 13 bases in the middle. The CDR3 extends over 16 amino acids. Germline V CDR1 and CDR2: LNHDA, SQIVND (reference sequence). The CDR3 coding sequence is TGTGCCAGTAGTATAGATCTGTTAAACAGGAACTATGGCTACACCTTC. Amino acids: CASSIDLLNRNYGYTF.

The rearrangement links TRBV6-5 to TRBJ1-1; maybe TRBD1 (6 bases). Germline loops: CDR1 MNHEY, CDR2 SVGAGI. The length of the CDR3 is 13 residues. V lost 7 bases, J lost 5 bases, and 14 bases lay in between. The DNA of the CDR3 is TGTGCCAGCACCGAGAATGGACAGACTGAAGCTTTCTTT. Protein product: CASTENGQTEAFF.

This clone was picked up a small number of times. The V gene is TRBV4-3, the J gene TRBJ1-2; TRBD1 is a possible D gene (6 bases). V gave up 0 bases and J gave up 2 bases, with 13 bases separating them. The CDR3 contains 16 residues. Germline V gene lookup returns CDR1 LGHNA and CDR2 YSLEER. The CDR3: CASSQEGTPKNYGYTF. The DNA of the CDR3 is TGCGCCAGCAGCCAAGAGGGGACACCGAAGAACTATGGCTACACCTTC.

The chain recombines TRBV28 with TRBJ1-2; 7 bases agree with TRBD1. The CDR3 is 17 amino acids. Germline values: CDR1 MDHEN, CDR2 SYDVKM. V lost 5 bases and J lost 3; bases outside the gene matches: 15. The chain's CDR3 is CASSLRFPGGLYYGYTF. The CDR3 nucleotides are TGTGCCAGCAGTCTACGTTTCCCAGGGGGTCTCTACTATGGCTACACCTTC.

The chain recombines TRBV30 with TRBJ2-7; 10 bases are shared with TRBD1. The germline V gene encodes CDR1 GTSNPN and CDR2 SVGIG (reference sequence). J lost 4 bases, V lost 0 bases, and 3 bases had no gene match. This CDR3 has 14 amino acids. The CDR3 nucleotides are TGTGCCTGGAGTGTAGGGACAGGGGAATACGAGCAGTACTTC. It yields the protein CAWSVGTGEYEQYF. The full variable domain, in which reference TRBV30 and TRBJ2-7 provide the parts outside the CDR3, is SQTIHQWPATLVQPVGSPLSLECTVEGTSNPNLYWYRQAAGRGLQLLFYSVGIGQISSEVPQNLSASRPQDRQFILSSKKLLLSDSGFYLCAWSVGTGEYEQYFGPGTRLTVT.

The chain employs TRBV7-3 and TRBJ1-1; 9 bases are shared with TRBD1. J lost 0 bases, V lost 3 bases, and 14 bases had no gene match. Germline CDR1 is SGHTA and CDR2 is FQGTGA. The CDR3 extends over 19 amino acids. As DNA, the CDR3 is TGTGCCAGCAGCTTCACTCTGCTCACCGGGACAGGGATGAACACTGAAGCTTTCTTT. It is translated as CASSFTLLTGTGMNTEAFF.

V is TRBV19 and J is TRBJ2-1; the D is unclear. V lost 9 bases and J 4 bases, leaving 7 bases between the germline ends. Germline CDR1 is LNHDA and CDR2 is SQIVND (reference sequence). CDR3 length: 11 amino acids. In DNA form, the CDR3 reads TGTGCCAGCTCAGAATACAATGAGCAGTTCTTC. Its protein product is CASSEYNEQFF.

V is TRBV7-2 and J is TRBJ1-1; D gene ambiguous. The CDR3 loop spans 15 amino acids. The germline gives CDR1 SGHTA, CDR2 FQGNSA. V lost 5 bases and J 3 bases, leaving 16 bases between the germline ends. CDR3 nucleotides: TGTGCCAGCAGCGTCCAAGCCGCCGGGTACACTGAAGCTTTCTTT. It translates to CASSVQAAGYTEAFF.

The rearrangement uses TRBV19 and TRBJ2-1; 10 nucleotides line up with TRBD2. The CDR3 sequence is 15 residues long. The germline gives CDR1 LNHDA, CDR2 SQIVND (reference sequence). Trimming took 3 bases from V and 3 from J; bases not matched to a gene: 2. In nucleotides, the CDR3 is TGTGCCAGTAGTATCGCTAGCGGGGGCTACAATGAGCAGTTCTTC. Translating gives CASSIASGGYNEQFF.

The V call is TRBV7-2, the J call TRBJ2-2; D is ambiguous. CDR3 size: 15 residues. Germline lookup yields CDR1 SGHTA and CDR2 FQGNSA. V was cut by 1 base and J by 4 bases, with 10 bases left in between. CDR3 in DNA: TGTGCCAGCAGCTTAGTTTCGGGTTTCACCGGGGAGCTGTTTTTT. Encoded protein: CASSLVSGFTGELFF.

The chain couples TRBV11-2 to TRBJ1-1; weak D call: TRBD1 (5 bases). The V end was cut by 1 base, the J end by 5 bases, with 14 bases between. Germline V lookup: CDR1 SGHAT, CDR2 FQNNGV. The CDR3 covers 15 residues. The DNA of the CDR3 is TGTGCCAGCAGCTTAGGGGGGGGGTATAGAACTGAAGCTTTCTTT. Its protein product is CASSLGGGYRTEAFF. Full variable domain (missing parts from reference TRBV11-2 and TRBJ1-1): EAGVAQSPRYKIIEKRQSVAFWCNPISGHATLYWYQQILGQGPKLLIQFQNNGVVDDSQLPKDRFSAERLKGVDSTLKIQPAKLEDSAVYLCASSLGGGYRTEAFFGQGTRLTVV.

V usage is TRBV6-1 and J usage is TRBJ1-5; D not certain. The CDR3 contains 14 residues. V was shortened by 0 bases and J by 11 bases, with 14 bases between the two germline ends. The germline CDR1 and CDR2 sequences are MNHNS and SASEGT. The CDR3 protein is CASSEAHQRTSQHF. The CDR3 DNA sequence: TGTGCCAGCAGTGAAGCGCACCAGCGAACCTCCCAGCATTTT.

This chain joins TRBV5-6 and TRBJ1-2, with 7 nucleotides matching TRBD1. The CDR3 loop spans 16 amino acids. J was trimmed by 3 bases and V by 0 bases; bases with no gene match: 8. Looked up from germline, CDR1 is SGHDT and CDR2 is YYEEEE. This CDR3 is CASSLGVTGRDYGYTF. The DNA of the CDR3 is TGTGCCAGCAGCTTGGGGGTGACAGGGAGAGACTATGGCTACACCTTC.

The chain uses TRBV5-1 and TRBJ1-5; a weak D match, TRBD1 (5 bases). Germline CDR1 reads SGHRS; CDR2 reads YFSETQ. This CDR3 has 14 amino acids. V lost 4 bases to trimming and J lost 4 bases, with 12 bases between them. The CDR3 here is CASSGGDGNQPQHF. DNA for the CDR3: TGCGCCAGCAGCGGGGGGGACGGTAATCAGCCCCAGCATTTT.

This chain uses TRBV5-1 with TRBJ2-3; 8 bases fit TRBD2. The germline CDR1 and CDR2 sequences are SGHRS and YFSETQ. This CDR3 is built from 15 residues. The ends lost 3 bases at V and 0 bases at J; junction bases unmatched: 3. CDR3 in amino acids: CASSSSGSSTDTQYF. CDR3 DNA sequence: TGCGCCAGCAGCTCTAGCGGGTCAAGCACAGATACGCAGTATTTT.